This T cell receptor (beta chain) came from a study of T cell repertoires in cytomegalovirus infection. Study in general: Evidence of both CMV infection and a matching HLA type came from public TCR beta signatures. General observations from the study: There were HLA-C-restricted CMV-specific TCR beta clonotypes dominating the ex vivo response. Of the TCR beta families, the public ones yielded a cumulative frequency that identified carriers of CMV plus the relevant HLA.

TCRdb itself ran the reads through MiXCR, one entry per CDR3 protein. The sample lists roughly 600,000 distinct CDR3 sequences, 20% to 25% seen once, with under 8.5% in the top ten. This CDR3 spans 14 amino acids. V was trimmed by 6 bases and J by 4 bases, leaving 13 bases between them. In germline, CDR1 is MDHEN, CDR2 SYDVKM. With respect to this clonotype: The antigen remains unidentified.

This rearrangement joins TRBV28 to TRBJ1-5, with D uncertain. Sequencing was carried out using CD8+ T cells from PBMCs. The clonotype comes from a human donor in good health (CMV status not recorded). Some clones in this sample may be carry-over from other donors' samples. In DNA, the CDR3 is TGTGCCAGCAGACAAACTCGGGCAAATCAGCCCCAGCATTTT. The encoded protein is CASRQTRANQPQHF.